The table lists the clone carrying this T cell receptor beta chain with many counts. Its target is not known. This CDR3 has 14 residues. V lost 2 bases to trimming and J lost 2 bases, with 9 bases between them. From germline, CDR1 is SGHRS and CDR2 YFSETQ. The data originate from a study of blood T cells in healthy people across ages. Findings and limits, study-wide: Strong correlation linked observed beta diversity and percent naive T cells.

A second PCR of 7 to 11 cycles used a sample-barcoded 5' primer and a J-beta primer mix. Through a template-switch adaptor with 12 random nucleotides, each cDNA molecule received a tag. Each CDR3 protein gets one entry after TCRdb re-called the 5' RACE reads with MiXCR. The profile covers some 940,000 distinct CDR3 sequences, with almost 30% appearing a single time and roughly a tenth taken by the ten largest. The sample also formed part of further work on T cells of mothers and their children. In that study: The donors comprised about 6 children and their three healthy Caucasian mothers. The study obtained over 8 million TCR beta CDR3 reads per mother and 2.5 million to 3 million per child.

Sequencing was done on a sample of blood. The clonotype comes from a woman in her thirties or forties in good health. This chain connects TRBV5-1 to TRBJ2-3, with D unresolved. CDR3 DNA: TGCGCCAGCAGCTTTGATAGTAACACAGATACGCAGTATTTT. Translation: CASSFDSNTDTQYF.